These 18 T cell receptor beta chains share one sample of origin, sequenced in a study of T cells in Graves' hyperthyroidism and ophthalmopathy. From RNA transcripts, TCR beta CDR3 regions were amplified. The HTBI primer set drove a first-round RT-PCR of the TCR CDR3. Each CDR3 protein gets one entry after TCRdb re-called the multiplex PCR reads with MiXCR. The sample has around 690,000 distinct CDR3 sequences, approximately 15% seen once; the top ten hold around 15%. The sequencing sample was made of blood. The receptors shown here come from a middle-aged man with Graves' hyperthyroidism.

This clonotype came up many times. The CDR3, as DNA: TGTGCCAGCAGAGCCGGGACGGGGAACTATGGCTACACCTTC. It codes for CASRAGTGNYGYTF. V gene TRBV2 combines with J gene TRBJ1-2; D is perhaps TRBD1 (5 bases). The V and J ends lost 6 bases and 2 bases respectively, with 13 bases between them. The CDR3 has 14 amino acids. Germline V lookup: CDR1 SNHLY, CDR2 FYNNEI.

This clonotype appeared a few times. The rearrangement joins TRBV20-1 to TRBJ2-1; 10 nucleotides align to TRBD2. Trimming at V came to 5 bases and at J to 3 bases, leaving 7 bases not matched to a gene. The germline V gene encodes CDR1 DFQATT and CDR2 SNEGSKA (reference sequence). The CDR3 contains 15 residues. In DNA, the CDR3 is TGCAGTGCTTACAAGGCTAGCGGGGGCTACAATGAGCAGTTCTTC. Translation gives CSAYKASGGYNEQFF.

This clonotype was detected many times. This rearrangement joins TRBV30 to TRBJ1-1; 9 bases agree with TRBD1. From germline, CDR1 is GTSNPN and CDR2 SVGIG (reference sequence). Trimming cost V 0 bases and J 11 bases; bases outside gene matches: 7. The CDR3 totals 13 residues. DNA for the CDR3: TGTGCCTGGAGTGTACTACAGGGGGCGTCGGCTTTCTTT. Its protein is CAWSVLQGASAFF. Full variable domain (remainder filled in from reference TRBV30 and TRBJ1-1): SQTIHQWPATLVQPVGSPLSLECTVEGTSNPNLYWYRQAAGRGLQLLFYSVGIGQISSEVPQNLSASRPQDRQFILSSKKLLLSDSGFYLCAWSVLQGASAFFGQGTRLTVV.

This clonotype was observed many times. The chain has TRBV3-1 and TRBJ1-1, with D tentatively TRBD1 (6 bases). V lost 4 bases and J 0 bases, leaving 9 bases between the germline ends. This CDR3 spans 14 amino acids. Germline loops: CDR1 LGHDT, CDR2 YNNKEL (reference sequence). The CDR3 coding sequence is TGTGCCAGCAGCCGGAGGGGGGTGAACACTGAAGCTTTCTTT. This encodes CASSRRGVNTEAFF.

This clonotype came up many times. This sequence joins TRBV11-2 and TRBJ2-7; 7 bases align to TRBD2. The CDR3 length is 20 residues. Germline assignment: CDR1 SGHAT and CDR2 FQNNGV. The V and J ends lost 4 bases and 4 bases, in that order; junction bases with no gene match: 25. The CDR3 protein is CASSSLARPSGTNSLYEQYF. The CDR3 DNA sequence: TGTGCCAGCAGCTCTCTAGCCAGGCCGTCCGGGACTAACTCCTTATACGAGCAGTACTTC.

This clonotype was seen many times. The rearrangement uses TRBV11-2 and TRBJ2-1; 9 bases match TRBD2. Germline CDR1 reads SGHAT; CDR2 reads FQNNGV. V lost 2 bases and J lost 9; bases outside the gene matches: 5. The length of the CDR3 is 14 residues. CDR3 in amino acids: CASSLMAGGSEQFF. CDR3 DNA sequence: TGTGCCAGCAGCTTAATGGCGGGAGGGAGTGAGCAGTTCTTC.

This clonotype showed up just a few times. This chain links TRBV20-1 with TRBJ2-5, with TRBD2 as a possible D gene (7 bases). V was clipped by 6 bases and J by 5 bases, with 25 bases between them. Looked up from germline, CDR1 is DFQATT and CDR2 is SNEGSKA (reference sequence). The CDR3 spans 16 residues. CDR3 protein: CSATGFSGIGGETQYF. The CDR3 region has the DNA TGCAGTGCCACTGGGTTCAGCGGGATAGGGGGGGAGACCCAGTACTTC.

This chain joins TRBV29-1 and TRBJ2-5; 8 nucleotides align to TRBD2. The CDR3 extends over 15 amino acids. Losses at the gene ends were 3 bases for V and 3 bases for J; bases not matched to a gene: 9. Germline lookup yields CDR1 SQVTM and CDR2 ANQGSEA. The CDR3 nucleotides are TGCAGCGTTGACGGGACGGGAGGGAAGAAAGAGACCCAGTACTTC. Its translation is CSVDGTGGKKETQYF.

The V gene is TRBV28, the J gene TRBJ2-3; the D gene is possibly TRBD2 (5 bases). This CDR3 has 15 amino acids. Germline values: CDR1 MDHEN, CDR2 SYDVKM. The V and J ends lost 8 bases and 1 base respectively, with 16 bases between them. CDR3 DNA: TGTGCCAGCCTAACCCCAGCGGTGGGCACAGATACGCAGTATTTT. Protein product: CASLTPAVGTDTQYF.

The CDR3 is CASSRDRDADTQYF. The CDR3 region has the DNA TGTGCCAGCAGTCGGGACAGGGATGCGGATACGCAGTATTTT. The chain has TRBV6-1 and TRBJ2-3, with 9 positions matching TRBD1. Losses at the gene ends were 5 bases for V and 6 bases for J; bases not matched to a gene: 6. The CDR3 totals 14 residues. Germline CDR1 and CDR2: MNHNS and SASEGT.

The CDR3 nucleotides are TGTGCCATCCTTAAGAGACAGGTGAACACTGAAGCTTTCTTT. This encodes CAILKRQVNTEAFF. This rearrangement joins TRBV6-1 to TRBJ1-1, with D possibly TRBD1 on 6 matching bases. The CDR3 contains 14 residues. CDR1 is MNHNS, CDR2 SASEGT, per germline. V was pared by 10 bases and J by 0 bases, with 15 bases between.

This rearrangement joins TRBV20-1 to TRBJ2-1, with 7 nucleotides matching TRBD2. With 0 bases clipped from V and 8 bases from J, the junction kept 10 bases outside the gene matches. This CDR3 is 15 amino acids long. CDR1 and CDR2 from the germline V gene are DFQATT and SNEGSKA (reference sequence). The CDR3 bases are TGCAGTGCTAGAGATATGGCGGGAGTTATCGATGAGCAGTTCTTC. Translated: CSARDMAGVIDEQFF.

Many counts were recorded for this clonotype. This chain links TRBV12-3 or TRBV12-4 with TRBJ2-1, with D tentatively TRBD2 (6 bases). The CDR3 extends over 12 amino acids. With 6 bases removed from V and 10 bases from J, the gap between germline ends came to 13 bases. DNA for the CDR3: TGTGCCAGCAGCCAAACTAGCAACGAGCAGTTCTTC. Protein sequence: CASSQTSNEQFF.

This clonotype was detected many times. V is TRBV27 and J is TRBJ1-4; D is uncertain. The CDR3 runs 15 residues. Germline V gene sequence: CDR1 MNHEY, CDR2 SMNVEV (reference sequence). V was shortened by 3 bases and J by 7 bases, with 15 bases between the two germline ends. This CDR3 is CASSLTGPAGEKLFF. In DNA form, the CDR3 reads TGTGCCAGCAGTTTGACCGGGCCCGCGGGTGAAAAACTGTTTTTT.

This clonotype was recorded at least ten times. The V call is TRBV14, the J call TRBJ2-1; maybe TRBD1 (5 bases). The CDR3 is made up of 12 amino acids. Germline V CDR1 and CDR2: SGHDN, FVKESK. The V and J ends lost 4 bases and 7 bases respectively, with 8 bases between them. CDR3 amino acids: CASSPAGNEQFF. CDR3 nucleotides: TGTGCCAGCAGCCCAGCAGGGAATGAGCAGTTCTTC.

This clonotype was picked up a small number of times. The V gene is TRBV9, the J gene TRBJ2-1; 14 positions agree with TRBD2. The V gene end was trimmed by 2 bases and the J gene end by 7 bases; junction bases not matched to a gene: 5. This CDR3 has 16 residues. In germline, CDR1 is SGDLS, CDR2 YYNGEE. CDR3 nucleotides: TGTGCCAGCAGCGTCGGGACTAGCGGGAGCGGTAATGAGCAGTTCTTC. It specifies CASSVGTSGSGNEQFF.

Turning to this clonotype: Its ends do not fully match the called genes, so a read error is possible. V is TRBV28 and J is TRBJ2-1, with TRBD2 matching 11 bases. This CDR3 region has 15 residues. Germline lookup yields CDR1 MDHEN and CDR2 SYDVKM. The CDR3 here is CAGRKLAGVRNEQFF. DNA for the CDR3: TGTGCCGGCAGAAAACTAGCGGGAGTTAGAAATGAGCAGTTCTTC.

The V gene is TRBV19, the J gene TRBJ1-1; TRBD1 might be the D (5 bases). V was pared by 8 bases and J by 1 base, with 14 bases between. CDR3 size: 14 residues. Germline values: CDR1 LNHDA, CDR2 SQIVND (reference sequence). CDR3 nucleotide sequence: TGTGCCAGTGTCCGGTTGGGGGGGAACACTGAAGCTTTCTTT. Protein sequence: CASVRLGGNTEAFF.